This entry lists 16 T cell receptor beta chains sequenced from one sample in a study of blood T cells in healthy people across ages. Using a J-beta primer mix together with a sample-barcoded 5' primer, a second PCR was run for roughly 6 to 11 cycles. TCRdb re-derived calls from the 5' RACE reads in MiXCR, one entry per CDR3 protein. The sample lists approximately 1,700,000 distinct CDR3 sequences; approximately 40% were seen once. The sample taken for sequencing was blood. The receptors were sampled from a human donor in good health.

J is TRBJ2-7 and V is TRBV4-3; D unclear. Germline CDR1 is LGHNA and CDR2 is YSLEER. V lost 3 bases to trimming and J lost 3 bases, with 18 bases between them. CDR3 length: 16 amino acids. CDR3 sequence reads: CASSQGVLVPVYEQYF. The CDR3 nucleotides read TGCGCCAGCAGCCAGGGTGTTCTAGTCCCAGTCTACGAGCAGTACTTC.

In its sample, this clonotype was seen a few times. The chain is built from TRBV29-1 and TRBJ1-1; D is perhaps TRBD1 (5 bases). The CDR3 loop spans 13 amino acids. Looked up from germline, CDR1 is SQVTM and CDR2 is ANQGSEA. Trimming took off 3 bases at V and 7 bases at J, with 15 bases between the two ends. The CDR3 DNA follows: TGCAGCGTTGAGGGTTTTTCGACAGTTGAAGCTTTCTTT. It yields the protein CSVEGFSTVEAFF. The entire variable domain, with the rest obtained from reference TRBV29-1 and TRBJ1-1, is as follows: SAVISQKPSRDICQRGTSLTIQCQVDSQVTMMFWYRQQPGQSLTLIATANQGSEATYESGFVIDKFPISRPNLTFSTLTVSNMSPEDSSIYLCSVEGFSTVEAFFGQGTRLTVV.

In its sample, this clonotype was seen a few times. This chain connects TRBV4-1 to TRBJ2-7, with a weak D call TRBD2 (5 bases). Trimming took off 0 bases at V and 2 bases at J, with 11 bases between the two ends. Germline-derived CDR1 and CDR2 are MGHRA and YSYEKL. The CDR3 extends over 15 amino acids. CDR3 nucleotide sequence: TGCGCCAGCAGCCAAGAGGAGCGGCTCCCCTACGAGCAGTACTTC. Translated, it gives CASSQEERLPYEQYF.

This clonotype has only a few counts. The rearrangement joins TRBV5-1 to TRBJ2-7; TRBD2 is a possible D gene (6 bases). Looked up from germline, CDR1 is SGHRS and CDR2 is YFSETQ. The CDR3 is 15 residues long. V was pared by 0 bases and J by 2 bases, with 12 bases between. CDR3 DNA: TGCGCCAGCAGCTTGGACGGGCGGGGCACCTACGAGCAGTACTTC. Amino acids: CASSLDGRGTYEQYF. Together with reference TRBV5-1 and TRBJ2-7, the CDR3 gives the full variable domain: KAGVTQTPRYLIKTRGQQVTLSCSPISGHRSVSWYQQTPGQGLQFLFEYFSETQRNKGNFPGRFSGRQFSNSRSEMNVSTLELGDSALYLCASSLDGRGTYEQYFGPGTRLTVT.

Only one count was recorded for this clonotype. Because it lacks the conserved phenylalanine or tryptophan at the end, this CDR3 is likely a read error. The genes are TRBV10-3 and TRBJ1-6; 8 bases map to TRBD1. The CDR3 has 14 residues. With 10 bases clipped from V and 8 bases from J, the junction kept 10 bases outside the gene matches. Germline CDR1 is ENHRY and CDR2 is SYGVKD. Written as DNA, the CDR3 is TGTGCCACCTGGACAGGGACTGCGGATTCACCCCTCCACTTG. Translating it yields CATWTGTADSPLHL.

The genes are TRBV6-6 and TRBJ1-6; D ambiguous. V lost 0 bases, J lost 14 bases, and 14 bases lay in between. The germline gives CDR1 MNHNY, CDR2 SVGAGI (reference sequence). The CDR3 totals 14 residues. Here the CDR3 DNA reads TGTGCCAGCAGTTACTCGAATTCAGGCCGGGCCCTCCACTTT. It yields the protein CASSYSNSGRALHF.

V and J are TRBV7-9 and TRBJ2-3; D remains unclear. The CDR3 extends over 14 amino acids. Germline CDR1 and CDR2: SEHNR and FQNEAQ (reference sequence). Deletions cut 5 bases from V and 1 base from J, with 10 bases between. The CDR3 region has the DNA TGTGCCAGCAGCAACCCCAGAGGCACAGATACGCAGTATTTT. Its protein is CASSNPRGTDTQYF.

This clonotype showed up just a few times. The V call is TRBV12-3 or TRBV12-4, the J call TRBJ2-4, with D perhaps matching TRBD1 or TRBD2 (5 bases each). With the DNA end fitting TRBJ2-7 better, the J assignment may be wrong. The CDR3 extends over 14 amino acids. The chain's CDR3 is CASSQTRGSGEQYF. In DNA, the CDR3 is TGTGCCAGCAGCCAGACGAGGGGATCGGGCGAGCAGTACTTC.

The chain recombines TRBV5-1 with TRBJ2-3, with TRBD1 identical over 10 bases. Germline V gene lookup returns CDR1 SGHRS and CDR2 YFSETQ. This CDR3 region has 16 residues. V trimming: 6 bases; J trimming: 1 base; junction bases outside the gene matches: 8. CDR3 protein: CASNLRQGAGTDTQYF. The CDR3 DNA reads TGCGCCAGCAACTTAAGACAGGGGGCGGGCACAGATACGCAGTATTTT.

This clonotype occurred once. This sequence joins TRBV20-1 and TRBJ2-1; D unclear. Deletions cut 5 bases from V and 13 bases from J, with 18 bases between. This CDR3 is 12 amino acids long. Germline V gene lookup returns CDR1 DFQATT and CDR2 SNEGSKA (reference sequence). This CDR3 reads CSAETQRETQFF. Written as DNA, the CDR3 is TGCAGTGCTGAAACCCAGAGAGAGACCCAGTTCTTC.

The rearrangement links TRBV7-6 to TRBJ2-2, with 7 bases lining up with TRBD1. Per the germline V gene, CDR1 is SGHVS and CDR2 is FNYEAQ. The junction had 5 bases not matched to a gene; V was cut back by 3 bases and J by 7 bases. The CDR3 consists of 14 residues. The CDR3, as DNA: TGTGCCAGCAGCTTCTTATCAGGGGGCGGGGAGCTGTTTTTT. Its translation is CASSFLSGGGELFF.

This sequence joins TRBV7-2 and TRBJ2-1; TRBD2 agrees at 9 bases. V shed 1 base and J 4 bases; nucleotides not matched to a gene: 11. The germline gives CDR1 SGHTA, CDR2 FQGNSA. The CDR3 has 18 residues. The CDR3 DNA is TGTGCCAGCAGCTTAGTAAGGGCTAGCGGGGCTACTTACAATGAGCAGTTCTTC. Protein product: CASSLVRASGATYNEQFF.

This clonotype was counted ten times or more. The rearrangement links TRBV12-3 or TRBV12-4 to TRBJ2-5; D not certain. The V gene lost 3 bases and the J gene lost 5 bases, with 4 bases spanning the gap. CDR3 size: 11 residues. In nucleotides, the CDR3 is TGTGCCAGCAGTTTCTATGAGACCCAGTACTTC. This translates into CASSFYETQYF.

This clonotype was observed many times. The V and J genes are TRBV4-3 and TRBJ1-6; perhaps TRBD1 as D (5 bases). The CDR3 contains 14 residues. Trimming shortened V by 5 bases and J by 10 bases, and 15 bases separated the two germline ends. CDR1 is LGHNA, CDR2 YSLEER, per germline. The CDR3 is CASSRRRVESPLHF. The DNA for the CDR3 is TGCGCCAGCAGCAGACGCAGGGTAGAGTCACCCCTCCACTTT.

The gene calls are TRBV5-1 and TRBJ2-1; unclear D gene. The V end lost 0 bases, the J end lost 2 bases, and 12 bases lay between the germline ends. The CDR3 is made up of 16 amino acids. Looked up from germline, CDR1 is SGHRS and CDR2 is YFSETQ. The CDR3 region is CASSLALLGPYNEQFF. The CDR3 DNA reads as TGCGCCAGCAGCTTGGCACTACTCGGCCCCTACAATGAGCAGTTCTTC. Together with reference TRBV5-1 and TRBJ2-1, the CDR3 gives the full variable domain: KAGVTQTPRYLIKTRGQQVTLSCSPISGHRSVSWYQQTPGQGLQFLFEYFSETQRNKGNFPGRFSGRQFSNSRSEMNVSTLELGDSALYLCASSLALLGPYNEQFFGPGTRLTVL.

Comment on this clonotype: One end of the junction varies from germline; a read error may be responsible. CDR3 region: CVSSHPGADSLYPYEAFF. CDR3 DNA sequence: TGTGTCAGCAGCCACCCCGGGGCAGATTCCCTTTATCCTTATGAAGCTTTCTTT. The chain links TRBV14 to TRBJ1-1; D is possibly TRBD1 (5 bases). Per germline, CDR1 SGHDN and CDR2 FVKESK. CDR3 length: 18 residues.